This TCR beta chain was retrieved from a study of T-cell memory formation after mild COVID-19 (dated by TCRdb to about 2021). A note on the overall study: Most TCR sequence clusters were specific to one of the two donors. In two donors, T-cell clones that expanded and contracted after mild COVID-19 were tracked by sequencing TCRalpha and TCRbeta repertoires over time. The cohort comprised two young, previously healthy adult volunteers, one female and one male. What the study reported, not specific to this receptor: Clones that contracted from day 15 to 85 showed balanced CD4/CD8 phenotypes, whereas a second wave of clones that expanded from day 15 to 37 leaned towards CD4+. Some responding clones were detected in pre-infection memory, suggesting pre-existing cross-reactive memory T cells joined the SARS-CoV-2 response. Only a couple of mild cases were covered by the study, and larger cohorts that include severe cases with pre-infection samples were considered necessary. Contracting CD4+ clones turned up mainly in the CM and EM memory subsets, whereas EMRA was where CD8+ clones were enriched. The second-wave clones that peaked on day 37 were not confirmed to be SARS-CoV-2 specific.

Ficoll-Paque density gradient centrifugation was used to isolate PBMCs. The germline V gene sets CDR1 to SGHAT and CDR2 to FQNNGV. From cysteine to phenylalanine, the CDR3 is 15 amino acids long. This entry keeps only the CDR3 DNA: 45 bases, framed from base 1. V is pruned by 1 base and J by 10 bases, leaving 2 bases of the junction without a gene match. This clonotype has just a few counts. Its antigen is still unknown. It has no much larger one-base neighbor in the sample; base qualities were not kept. The sequencing machine was an Illumina NovaSeq 6000. cDNA libraries for TCRalpha and TCRbeta were prepared by 5'RACE using constant-segment primers, with sample barcodes and unique molecular identifiers added. RNA was extracted from every sample with Trizol reagent. Library amplification was performed in two PCR steps, and a second sample barcode and Illumina TruSeq adapters were introduced in the second step. Sequencing of libraries was performed on an Illumina NovaSeq with 2 x 150 bp paired-end reads. The authors processed their data as follows. The reads were demultiplexed and collapsed into UMI-guided consensus sequences using migec v1.2.7. With mixcr v2.1.11, UMI consensuses were aligned to TRA and TRB V and J templates and assembled into clonotypes. A clonotype was counted as expanded or contracted only if both edgeR and NoisET called the change significant, with noise models trained on biological replicates. For edgeR calls, a false discovery rate-adjusted p below 0.01 and a log2 fold-change threshold of 1 were applied. PCA with hierarchical clustering of max-normalized trajectories of the 1000 most abundant clonotypes was used as exploratory dynamics analysis. Separately sequenced CD4+ and CD8+ repertoires were used to assign a CD4 or CD8 phenotype to each responding clone. The public reads were run again by TCRdb, first through fastp at Q25 and then through MiXCR, and only productive beta chains were kept. Rows are unified per CDR3 protein, each entry keeping the most common DNA and genes. Clone size and V and J calls follow TCRdb, not the original study. This sample is represented by some 130,000 distinct CDR3 sequences; over 15% of them were singletons. Of the sample, roughly 5% falls within the top ten clones.

This TCR came from a man aged 18 to 29 who had mild COVID-19 (a few samples of this study predate the infection). The sample titles of this study are shuffled in the database, so cell type and time point are left out; the donor was told from shared clones. The chain is made from TRBV11-2 and TRBJ2-1; TRBD2 matches 15 bases in the middle. Sequenced material: PBMCs or a T cell subset sorted from them (not recorded which). The CDR3 sequence is CASSLGTSGGAEQFF. The DNA sequence follows: TGTGCCAGCAGCTTAGGGACTAGCGGGGGGGCCGAGCAGTTCTTC.